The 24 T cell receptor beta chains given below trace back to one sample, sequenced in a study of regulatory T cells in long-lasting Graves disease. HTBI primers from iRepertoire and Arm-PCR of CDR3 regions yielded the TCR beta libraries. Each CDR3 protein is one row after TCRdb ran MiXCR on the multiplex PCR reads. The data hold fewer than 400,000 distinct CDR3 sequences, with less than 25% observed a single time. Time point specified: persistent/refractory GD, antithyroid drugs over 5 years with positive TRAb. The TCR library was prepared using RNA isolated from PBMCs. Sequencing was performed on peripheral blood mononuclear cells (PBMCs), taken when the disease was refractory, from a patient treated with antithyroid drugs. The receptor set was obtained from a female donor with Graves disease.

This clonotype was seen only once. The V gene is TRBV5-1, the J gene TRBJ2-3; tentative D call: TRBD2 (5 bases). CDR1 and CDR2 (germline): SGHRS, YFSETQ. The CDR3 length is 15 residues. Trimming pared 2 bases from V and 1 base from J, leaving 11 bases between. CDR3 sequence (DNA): TGCGCCAGCAGCTTAGCAATCGGGGGCACAGATACGCAGTATTTT. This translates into CASSLAIGGTDTQYF.

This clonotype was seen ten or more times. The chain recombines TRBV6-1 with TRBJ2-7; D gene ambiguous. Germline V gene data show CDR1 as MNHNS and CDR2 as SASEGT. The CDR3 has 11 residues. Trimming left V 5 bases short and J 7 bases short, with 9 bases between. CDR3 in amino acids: CASSPAWEQYF. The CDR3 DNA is TGTGCCAGCAGTCCCGCTTGGGAGCAGTACTTC.

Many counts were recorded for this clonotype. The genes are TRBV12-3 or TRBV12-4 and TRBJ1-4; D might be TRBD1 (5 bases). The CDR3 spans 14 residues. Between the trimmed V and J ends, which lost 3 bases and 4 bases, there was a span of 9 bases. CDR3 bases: TGTGCCAGCAGTTTGGGGACTCTTAATGAAAAACTGTTTTTT. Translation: CASSLGTLNEKLFF.

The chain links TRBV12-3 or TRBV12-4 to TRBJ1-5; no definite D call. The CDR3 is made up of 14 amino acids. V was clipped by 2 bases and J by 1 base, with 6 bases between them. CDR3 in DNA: TGTGCCAGCAGTTTATCTCCGAGCAATCAGCCCCAGCATTTT. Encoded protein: CASSLSPSNQPQHF.

The CDR3 region has the DNA TGTGCCTGGACGTTAGGGGCTGCGGGCACTGAAGCTTTCTTT. Its translation: CAWTLGAAGTEAFF. The chain uses TRBV30 and TRBJ1-1; a weak D match, TRBD1 (5 bases). This CDR3 contains 14 residues. V lost 4 bases and J lost 4, with 16 bases in between. Germline CDR1 GTSNPN, CDR2 SVGIG (reference sequence).

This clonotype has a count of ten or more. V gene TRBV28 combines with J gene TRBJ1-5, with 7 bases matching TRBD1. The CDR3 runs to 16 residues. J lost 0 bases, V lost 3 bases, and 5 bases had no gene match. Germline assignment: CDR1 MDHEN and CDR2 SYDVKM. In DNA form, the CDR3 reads TGTGCCAGCAGTTTGAGGGGGCGGACTAGCAATCAGCCCCAGCATTTT. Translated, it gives CASSLRGRTSNQPQHF.

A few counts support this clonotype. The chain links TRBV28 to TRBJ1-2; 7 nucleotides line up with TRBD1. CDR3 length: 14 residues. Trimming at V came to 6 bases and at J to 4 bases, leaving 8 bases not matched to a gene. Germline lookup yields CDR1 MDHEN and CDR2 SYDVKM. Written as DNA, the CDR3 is TGTGCCAGCAGGGGCAGGGGGTCAGTCTATGGCTACACCTTC. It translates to CASRGRGSVYGYTF.

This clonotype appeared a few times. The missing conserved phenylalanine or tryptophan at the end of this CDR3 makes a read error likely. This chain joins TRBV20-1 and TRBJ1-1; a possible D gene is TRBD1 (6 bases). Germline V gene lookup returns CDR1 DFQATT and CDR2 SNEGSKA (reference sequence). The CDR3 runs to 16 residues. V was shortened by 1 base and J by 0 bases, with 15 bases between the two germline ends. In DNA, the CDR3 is TGCAGTGCTAGAGCGACCGGGACACCCATGAACACTGAAGCTTTCCTT. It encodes CSARATGTPMNTEAFL.

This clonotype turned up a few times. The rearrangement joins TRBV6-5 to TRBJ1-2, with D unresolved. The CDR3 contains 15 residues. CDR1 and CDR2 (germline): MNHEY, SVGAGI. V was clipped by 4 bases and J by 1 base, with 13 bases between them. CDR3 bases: TGTGCCAGCAGTTCCGGCGTGGGGAGTAACTATGGCTACACCTTC. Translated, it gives CASSSGVGSNYGYTF.

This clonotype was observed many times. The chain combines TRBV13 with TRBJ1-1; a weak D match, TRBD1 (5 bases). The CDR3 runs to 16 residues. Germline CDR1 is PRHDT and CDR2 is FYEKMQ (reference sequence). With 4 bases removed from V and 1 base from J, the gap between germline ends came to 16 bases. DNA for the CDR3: TGTGCCAGCAGCTCTGGACCGGGGACCGCGAACACTGAAGCTTTCTTT. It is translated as CASSSGPGTANTEAFF.

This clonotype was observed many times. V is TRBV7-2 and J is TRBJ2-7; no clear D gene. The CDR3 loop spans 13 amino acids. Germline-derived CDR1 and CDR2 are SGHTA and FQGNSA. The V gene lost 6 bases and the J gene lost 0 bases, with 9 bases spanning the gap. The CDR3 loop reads CASSGVSSYEQYF. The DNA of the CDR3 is TGTGCCAGCAGTGGGGTCAGCTCCTACGAGCAGTACTTC.

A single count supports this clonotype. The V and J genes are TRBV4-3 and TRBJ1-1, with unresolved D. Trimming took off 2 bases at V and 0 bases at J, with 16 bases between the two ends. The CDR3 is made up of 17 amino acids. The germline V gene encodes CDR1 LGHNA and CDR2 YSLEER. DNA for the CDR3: TGCGCCAGCAGCCAAACCGGCACAGAAGATATGAACACTGAAGCTTTCTTT. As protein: CASSQTGTEDMNTEAFF.

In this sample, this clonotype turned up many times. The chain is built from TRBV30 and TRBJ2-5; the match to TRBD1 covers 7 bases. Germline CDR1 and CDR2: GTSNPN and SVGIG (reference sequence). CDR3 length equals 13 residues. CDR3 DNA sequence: TGTGGGACCCAAGGGGGCGCGATGAAGACCCAGTACTTC. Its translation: CGTQGGAMKTQYF.

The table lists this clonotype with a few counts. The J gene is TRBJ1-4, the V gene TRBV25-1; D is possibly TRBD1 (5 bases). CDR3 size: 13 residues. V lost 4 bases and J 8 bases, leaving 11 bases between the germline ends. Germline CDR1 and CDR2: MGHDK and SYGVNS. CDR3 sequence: CASSVKGREKLFF. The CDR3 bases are TGTGCCAGCAGTGTAAAGGGGAGGGAAAAACTGTTTTTT.

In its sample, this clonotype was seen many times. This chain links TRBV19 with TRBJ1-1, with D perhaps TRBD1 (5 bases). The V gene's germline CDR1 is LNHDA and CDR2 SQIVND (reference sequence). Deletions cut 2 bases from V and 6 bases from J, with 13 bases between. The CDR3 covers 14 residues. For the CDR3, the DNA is TGTGCCAGTAGTATAACGGTCAGGGTAGCTGAAGCTTTCTTT. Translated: CASSITVRVAEAFF. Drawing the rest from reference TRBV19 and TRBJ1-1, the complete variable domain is DGGITQSPKYLFRKEGQNVTLSCEQNLNHDAMYWYRQDPGQGLRLIYYSQIVNDFQKGDIAEGYSVSREKKESFPLTVTSAQKNPTAFYLCASSITVRVAEAFFGQGTRLTVV.

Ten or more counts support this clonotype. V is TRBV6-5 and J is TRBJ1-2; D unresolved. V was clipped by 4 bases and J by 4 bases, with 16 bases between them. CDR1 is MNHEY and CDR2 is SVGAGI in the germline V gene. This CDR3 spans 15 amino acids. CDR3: CASSSQDGWLYGYTF. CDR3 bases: TGTGCCAGCAGTTCCCAGGACGGCTGGCTCTATGGCTACACCTTC.

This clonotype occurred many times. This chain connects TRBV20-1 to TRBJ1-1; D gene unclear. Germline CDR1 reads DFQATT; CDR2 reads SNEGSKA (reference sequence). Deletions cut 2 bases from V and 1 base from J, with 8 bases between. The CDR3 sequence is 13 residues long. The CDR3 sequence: CSARPQRNTEAFF. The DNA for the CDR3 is TGCAGTGCTAGACCACAGAGGAACACTGAAGCTTTCTTT.

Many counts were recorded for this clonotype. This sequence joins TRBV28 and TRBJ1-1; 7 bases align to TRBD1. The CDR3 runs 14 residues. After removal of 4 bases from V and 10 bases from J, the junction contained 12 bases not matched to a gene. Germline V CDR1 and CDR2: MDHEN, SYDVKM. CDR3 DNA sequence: TGTGCCAGCAGTTCCTACAGAGGGGGCGCGATAGCTTTCTTT. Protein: CASSSYRGGAIAFF.

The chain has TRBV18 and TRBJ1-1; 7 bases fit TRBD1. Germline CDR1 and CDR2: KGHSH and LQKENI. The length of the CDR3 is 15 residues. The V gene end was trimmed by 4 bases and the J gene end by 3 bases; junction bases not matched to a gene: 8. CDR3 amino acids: CASSLHRGLYTEAFF. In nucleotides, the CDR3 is TGTGCCAGCTCACTACACAGGGGCCTATACACTGAAGCTTTCTTT.

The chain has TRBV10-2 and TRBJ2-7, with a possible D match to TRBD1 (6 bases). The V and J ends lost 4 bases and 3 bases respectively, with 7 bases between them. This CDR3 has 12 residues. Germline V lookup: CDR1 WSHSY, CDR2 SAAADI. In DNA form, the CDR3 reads TGCGCCAGCAGTGCAGGGGACTACGAGCAGTACTTC. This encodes CASSAGDYEQYF.

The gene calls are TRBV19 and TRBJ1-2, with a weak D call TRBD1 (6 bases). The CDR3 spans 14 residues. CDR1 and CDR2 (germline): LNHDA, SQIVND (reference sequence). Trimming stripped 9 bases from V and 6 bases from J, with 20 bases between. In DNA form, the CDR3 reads TGTGCCAGCCGGACAGCAGTCGCCTCGAATGGCTACACCTTC. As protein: CASRTAVASNGYTF.

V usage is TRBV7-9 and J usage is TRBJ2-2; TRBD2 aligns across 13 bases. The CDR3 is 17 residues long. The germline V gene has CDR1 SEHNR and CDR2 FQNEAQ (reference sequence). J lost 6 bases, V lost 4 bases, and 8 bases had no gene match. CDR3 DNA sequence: TGTGCCAGCAGCTCGTCAGGACTAGCGGGAGTCCCCGGGGAGCTGTTTTTT. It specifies CASSSSGLAGVPGELFF.

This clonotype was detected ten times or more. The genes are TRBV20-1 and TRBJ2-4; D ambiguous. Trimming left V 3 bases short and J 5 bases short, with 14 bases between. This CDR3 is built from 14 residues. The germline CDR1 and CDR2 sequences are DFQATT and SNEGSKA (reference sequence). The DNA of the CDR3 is TGCAGTGCTAGGGTAATGGGGTCCGAAAACATTCAGTACTTC. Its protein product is CSARVMGSENIQYF.

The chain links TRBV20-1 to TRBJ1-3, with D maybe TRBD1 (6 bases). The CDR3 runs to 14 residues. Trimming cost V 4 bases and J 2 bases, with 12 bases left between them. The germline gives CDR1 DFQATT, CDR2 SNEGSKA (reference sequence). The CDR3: CSANSQGAGNTIYF. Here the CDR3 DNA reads TGCAGTGCTAATTCACAGGGAGCTGGAAACACCATATATTTT.